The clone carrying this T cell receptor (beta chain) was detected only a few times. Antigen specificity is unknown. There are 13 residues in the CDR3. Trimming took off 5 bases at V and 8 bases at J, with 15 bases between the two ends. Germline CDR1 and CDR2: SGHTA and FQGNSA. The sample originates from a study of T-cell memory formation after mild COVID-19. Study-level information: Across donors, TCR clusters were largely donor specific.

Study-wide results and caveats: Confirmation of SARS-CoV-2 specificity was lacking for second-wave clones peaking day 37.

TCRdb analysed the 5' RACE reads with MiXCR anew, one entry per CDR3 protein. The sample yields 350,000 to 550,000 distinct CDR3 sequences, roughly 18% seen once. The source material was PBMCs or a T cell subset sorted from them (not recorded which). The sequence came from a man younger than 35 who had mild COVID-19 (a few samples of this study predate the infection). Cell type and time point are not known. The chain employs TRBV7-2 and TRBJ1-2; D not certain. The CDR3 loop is CASSPYEERGYTF. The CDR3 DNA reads TGTGCCAGCAGCCCTTATGAGGAGAGAGGCTACACCTTC.